This is a list of T cell receptor beta chains from one sample in a study of shared clonotypes between healthy human individuals. The table came from immunoSEQ multiplex PCR; TCRdb's copy has only in-frame clones and leaves some out. Altogether under 2,500,000 clones are present, about 94% being singletons, with the ten largest covering 0.13%. The sample comprised naive CD4+ T cells sorted from blood. The receptor source for this set is a man between 18 and 29 years old in good health. CDR3s include the opening cysteine and the closing phenylalanine or tryptophan. A D gene is named only where the DNA matches it firmly. The size field is filled for only some rows; it gives once, few, many or a size class.

D gene	V gene	clone size	J gene	CDR3 length	CDR3 DNA	CDR3 protein
NA	TRBV6-1	NA	TRBJ1-5	13	TGTGCCAGCAATTCCCTTAGCAATCAGCCCCAGCATTTT	CASNSLSNQPQHF
TRBD2	TRBV7-2	once	TRBJ2-7	14	TGTGCCAGCAGCTTAGGGCGGGAGGCATACGAGCAGTACTTC	CASSLGREAYEQYF
NA	TRBV18	NA	TRBJ2-4	14	TGTGCCAGCTCACTGGGTTCCTTGGTCAACATTCAGTACTTC	CASSLGSLVNIQYF
TRBD2	TRBV6-5	NA	TRBJ2-5	15	TGTGCCAGCAGTTCCCTACGGGGGGTTGGGGAGACCCAGTACTTC	CASSSLRGVGETQYF
NA	TRBV4-3	NA	TRBJ2-3	16	TGCGCCAGCAGCCAAGAGACCGGCTTTCCACCAGATACGCAGTATTTT	CASSQETGFPPDTQYF
NA	TRBV6-1	once	TRBJ1-2	9	TGTGCCAATGGGGCTGGCTACACCTTC	CANGAGYTF
NA	TRBV5-1	NA	TRBJ1-4	15	TGCGCCAGCAGCCCCAGGACAGCAACTAATGAAAAACTGTTTTTT	CASSPRTATNEKLFF
NA	TRBV6-5	NA	TRBJ1-6	13	TGTGCCAGCGGAGGAGGGGTGGGTTCACCCCTCCACTTT	CASGGGVGSPLHF
TRBD2	TRBV7-2	NA	TRBJ2-3	15	TGTGCCAGCAGCGGGGGACTAGCGGGAGAGGATACGCAGTATTTT	CASSGGLAGEDTQYF
NA	TRBV5-1	NA	TRBJ2-7	15	TGCGCCAGCAGCTCCGGACAGAGCAGCTCCTACGAGCAGTACTTC	CASSSGQSSSYEQYF
NA	TRBV29-1	NA	TRBJ2-3	14	TGCAGCGTTGAGGGGGGAACCCACACAGATACGCAGTATTTT	CSVEGGTHTDTQYF